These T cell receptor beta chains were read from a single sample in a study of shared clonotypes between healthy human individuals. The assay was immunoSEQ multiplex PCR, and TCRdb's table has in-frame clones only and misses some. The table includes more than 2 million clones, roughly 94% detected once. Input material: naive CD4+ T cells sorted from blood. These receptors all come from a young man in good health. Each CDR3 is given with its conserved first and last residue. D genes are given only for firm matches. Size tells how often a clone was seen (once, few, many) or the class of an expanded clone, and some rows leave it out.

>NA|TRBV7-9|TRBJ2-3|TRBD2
TGTGCCAGCAGCCCCGGACTAGCGGCTAGCACAGATACGCAGTATTTT
CASSPGLAASTDTQYF
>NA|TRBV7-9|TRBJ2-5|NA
TGTGCCAGCAGCTTAGAGTATTTTGAGCCCCAGTACTTC
CASSLEYFEPQYF
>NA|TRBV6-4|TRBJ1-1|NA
TGTGCCAGCAGTTACTCGAGGCAGGGCCCCATTGGCGACACTGAAGCTTTCTTT
CASSYSRQGPIGDTEAFF
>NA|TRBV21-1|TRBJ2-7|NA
TGTGCCAGCAGCTACCGGGACAGTTTCCCACACAAGTACTACGAGCAGTACTTC
CASSYRDSFPHKYYEQYF
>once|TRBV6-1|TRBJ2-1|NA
TGTGCCAGCAGCTCAGGAGGGGATTACAATGAGCAGTTCTTC
CASSSGGDYNEQFF
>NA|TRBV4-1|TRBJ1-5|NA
TGCGCCAGCAGCCAAGCAGGGGGCAATCAGCCCCAGCATTTT
CASSQAGGNQPQHF
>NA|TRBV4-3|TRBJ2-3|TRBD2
TGCGCCAGCAGCCAGAGAGCGGGGGGACCCGATACGCAGTATTTT
CASSQRAGGPDTQYF
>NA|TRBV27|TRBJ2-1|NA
TGTGCCAGCAGCCCGTACCCGAGCTCCTACAATGAGCAGTTCTTC
CASSPYPSSYNEQFF
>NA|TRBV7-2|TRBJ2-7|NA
TGTGCCAGCAGCTTAGTAAGAGACCGCGAGCAGTACTTC
CASSLVRDREQYF
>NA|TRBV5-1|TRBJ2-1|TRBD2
TGCGCCAGCAGCACTAGCGGGGGAGGGTACAATGAGCAGTTCTTC
CASSTSGGGYNEQFF
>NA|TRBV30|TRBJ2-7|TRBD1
TGTGCCTGGAGGACAGGGTACGAGCAGTACTTC
CAWRTGYEQYF
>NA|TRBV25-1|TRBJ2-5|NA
TGTGCCAGCAGTGAGTGGGGGCAGGCGGGGTTTGCGACCCAGTACTTC
CASSEWGQAGFATQYF
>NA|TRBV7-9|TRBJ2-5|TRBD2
TGTGCCAGCAGCTTAGGGGGACTAGCCAACCAAGAGACCCAGTACTTC
CASSLGGLANQETQYF
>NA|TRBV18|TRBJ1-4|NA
TGTGCCAGCTCACCGGGGGTGGATGAAAAACTGTTTTTT
CASSPGVDEKLFF
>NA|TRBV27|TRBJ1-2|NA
TGTGCCAGCAGCGGACGGGGGGGGAATGGCTACACCTTC
CASSGRGGNGYTF
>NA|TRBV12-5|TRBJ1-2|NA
TGTGCTAGTGGTTTGGTGCGAGGGGATAAGGAATTC
CASGLVRGDKEF
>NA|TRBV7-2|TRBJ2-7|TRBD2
TGTGCCAGCAGCTTAGTTGCACTAGCGGGAGCGACGTACGAGCAGTACTTC
CASSLVALAGATYEQYF
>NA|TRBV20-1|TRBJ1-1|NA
TGCAGTGCTCCGGGGAACACTGAAGCTTTCTTT
CSAPGNTEAFF
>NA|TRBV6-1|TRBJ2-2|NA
TGTGCCAGCAAGACAGGGAACACCGGGGAGCTGTTTTTT
CASKTGNTGELFF
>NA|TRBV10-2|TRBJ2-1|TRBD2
TGCGCCAGCAGTGAGTTCGCCGGGACTAGCGGGAAAGATAGGGGGGGTGAGCAGTTCTTC
CASSEFAGTSGKDRGGEQFF
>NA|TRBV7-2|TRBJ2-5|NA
TGTGCCAGCAGCTTAGTCGGTAAAGAGACCCAGTACTTC
CASSLVGKETQYF
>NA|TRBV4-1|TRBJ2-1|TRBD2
TGCGCCAGCAGCCCCGGACTAGCGGGGTACAATGAGCAGTTCTTC
CASSPGLAGYNEQFF
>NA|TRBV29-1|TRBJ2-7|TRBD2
TGCAGCGTCCGGACTAGCGGAACCTACGAGCAGTACTTC
CSVRTSGTYEQYF
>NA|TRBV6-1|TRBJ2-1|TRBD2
TGTGCCAGCAGTGAACGTGGCGGGGGTATGCAGTTCTTC
CASSERGGGMQFF
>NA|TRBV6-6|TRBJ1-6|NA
TGTGCCAGCAGCCGATTGGACAGTAATAATTCACCCCTCCACTTT
CASSRLDSNNSPLHF
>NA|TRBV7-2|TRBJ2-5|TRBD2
TGTGCCAGCAGCTCTTGGACTAGTAGGGAGACCCAGTACTTC
CASSSWTSRETQYF
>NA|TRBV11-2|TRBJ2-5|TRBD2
TGTGCCAGCAGCTTGGGTGCGGGAGAGGCAGAGACCCAGTACTTC
CASSLGAGEAETQYF
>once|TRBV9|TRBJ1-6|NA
TGTGCCAGCAGCGCCGGGACCTATAATTCACCCCTCCACTTT
CASSAGTYNSPLHF
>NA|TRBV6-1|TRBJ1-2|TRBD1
TGTGCCAGCAGTGAACAGGGGACAGGGCCCTATGGCTACACCTTC
CASSEQGTGPYGYTF
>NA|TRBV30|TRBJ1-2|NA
TGTGCCTGGAGTCTCGATGGCTACACCTTC
CAWSLDGYTF
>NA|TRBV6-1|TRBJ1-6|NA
TGTGCCAGCAGTGAAAGAGGGCGGGGCGGCAGAGATAATTCACCCCTCCACTTT
CASSERGRGGRDNSPLHF
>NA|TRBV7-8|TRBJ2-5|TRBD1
TGTGCCAGCAGCTTCGGACAGGAAGAGACCCAGTACTTC
CASSFGQEETQYF
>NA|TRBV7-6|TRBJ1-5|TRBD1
TGTGCCAGCAGCAATGGGACAGTTAGCAATCAGCCCCAGCATTTT
CASSNGTVSNQPQHF
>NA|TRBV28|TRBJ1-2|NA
TGTGCCAGCAGCCAGGGCGGGTATGGCTACACCTTC
CASSQGGYGYTF
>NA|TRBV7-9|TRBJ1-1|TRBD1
TGTGCCAGCAGCTTACCTCGACAGGGTGCCATGAACACTGAAGCTTTCTTT
CASSLPRQGAMNTEAFF
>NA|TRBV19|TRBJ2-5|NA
TGTGCCAGTAGTATCGGGGGGCTGGAGACCCAGTACTTC
CASSIGGLETQYF
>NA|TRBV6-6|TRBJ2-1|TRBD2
TGTGCCAGCAGGCCGGGACTAGCGGGTTACAATGAGCAGTTCTTC
CASRPGLAGYNEQFF
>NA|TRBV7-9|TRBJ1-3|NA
TGTGCCAGCAGCCCACCGGGGGGTCCAGGTCGAAACACCATATATTTT
CASSPPGGPGRNTIYF
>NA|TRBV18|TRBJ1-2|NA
TGTGCCAGCTCACCCGAATCGGCGGGGGGGAACTATGGCTACACCTTC
CASSPESAGGNYGYTF
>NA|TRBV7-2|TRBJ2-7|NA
TGTGCCAGCAGCTTAGTGGACATCCTCTACGAGCAGTACTTC
CASSLVDILYEQYF
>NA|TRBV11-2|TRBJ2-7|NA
TGTGCCAGCAGCTTAGAAGCAGAATACGAGCAGTACTTC
CASSLEAEYEQYF
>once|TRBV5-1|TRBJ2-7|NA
TGCGCCAGCAGCTTGGAGGTCCTAACCTACGAGCAGTACTTC
CASSLEVLTYEQYF
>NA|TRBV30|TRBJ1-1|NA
TGTGCCTCGAGGCCCACCTCCCGCATGAACACTGAAGCTTTCTTT
CASRPTSRMNTEAFF
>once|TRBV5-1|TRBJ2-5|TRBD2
TGCGCCAGCAGCTTGGAAGCGGGGGGACCCCAAGAGACCCAGTACTTC
CASSLEAGGPQETQYF
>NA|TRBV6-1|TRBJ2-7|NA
TGTGCCAGCAGTGATCGGAGAGAGCAGTACTTC
CASSDRREQYF